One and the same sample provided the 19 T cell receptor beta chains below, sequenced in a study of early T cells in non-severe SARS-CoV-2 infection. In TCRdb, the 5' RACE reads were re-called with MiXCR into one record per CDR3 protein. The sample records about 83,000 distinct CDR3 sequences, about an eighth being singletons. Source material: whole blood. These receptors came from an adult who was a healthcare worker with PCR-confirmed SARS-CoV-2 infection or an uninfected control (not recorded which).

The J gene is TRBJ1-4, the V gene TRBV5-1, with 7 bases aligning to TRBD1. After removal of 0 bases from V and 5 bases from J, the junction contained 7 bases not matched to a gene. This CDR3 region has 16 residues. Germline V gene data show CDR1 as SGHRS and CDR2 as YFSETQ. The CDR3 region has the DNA TGCGCCAGCAGCTTGGAGGGGGCAGGAGGGAATGAAAAACTGTTTTTT. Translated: CASSLEGAGGNEKLFF.

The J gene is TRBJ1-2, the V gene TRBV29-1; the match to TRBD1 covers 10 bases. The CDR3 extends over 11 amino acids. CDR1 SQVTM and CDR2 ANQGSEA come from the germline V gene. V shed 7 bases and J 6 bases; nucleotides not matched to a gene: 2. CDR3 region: CSAGTGDGYTF. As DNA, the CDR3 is TGCAGCGCTGGGACAGGGGATGGCTACACCTTC. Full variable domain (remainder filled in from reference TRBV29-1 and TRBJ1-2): SAVISQKPSRDICQRGTSLTIQCQVDSQVTMMFWYRQQPGQSLTLIATANQGSEATYESGFVIDKFPISRPNLTFSTLTVSNMSPEDSSIYLCSAGTGDGYTFGSGTRLTVV.

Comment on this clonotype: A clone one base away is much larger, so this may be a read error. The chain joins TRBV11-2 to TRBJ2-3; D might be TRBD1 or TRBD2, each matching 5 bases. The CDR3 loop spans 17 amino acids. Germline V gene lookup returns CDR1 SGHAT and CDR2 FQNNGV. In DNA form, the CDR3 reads TGTGTCAGCAGCCCCCGGGACGGGACGGGGAGTGCAGATACGCAGTATTTT. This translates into CVSSPRDGTGSADTQYF.

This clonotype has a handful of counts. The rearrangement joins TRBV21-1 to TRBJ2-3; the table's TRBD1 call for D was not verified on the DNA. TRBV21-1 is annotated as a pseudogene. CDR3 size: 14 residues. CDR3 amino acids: CASRSVGTPDTQYF. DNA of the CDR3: TGTGCCAGCAGGAGTGTGGGGACACCAGATACGCAGTATTTT.

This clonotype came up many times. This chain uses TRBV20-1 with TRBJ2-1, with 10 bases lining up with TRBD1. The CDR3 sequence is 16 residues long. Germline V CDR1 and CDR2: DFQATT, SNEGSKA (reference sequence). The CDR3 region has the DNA TGCAGCAGTTCCGGGACAGGGGCAATTGTCGGTAATGAGCAGTTCTTC. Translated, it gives CSSSGTGAIVGNEQFF.

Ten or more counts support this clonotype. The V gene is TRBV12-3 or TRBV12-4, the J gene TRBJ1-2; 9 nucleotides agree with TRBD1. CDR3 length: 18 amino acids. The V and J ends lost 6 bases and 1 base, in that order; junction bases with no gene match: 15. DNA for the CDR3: TGTGCCAGCAGCAGAGGGGGAAGCGTGACAGGGGGTAACTATGGCTACACCTTC. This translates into CASSRGGSVTGGNYGYTF.

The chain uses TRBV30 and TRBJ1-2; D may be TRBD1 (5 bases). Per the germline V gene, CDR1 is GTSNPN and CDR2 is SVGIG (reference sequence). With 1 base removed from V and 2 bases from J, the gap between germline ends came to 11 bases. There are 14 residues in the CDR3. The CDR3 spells CAWSEVGANYGYTF. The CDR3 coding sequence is TGTGCCTGGAGTGAGGTAGGGGCCAACTATGGCTACACCTTC.

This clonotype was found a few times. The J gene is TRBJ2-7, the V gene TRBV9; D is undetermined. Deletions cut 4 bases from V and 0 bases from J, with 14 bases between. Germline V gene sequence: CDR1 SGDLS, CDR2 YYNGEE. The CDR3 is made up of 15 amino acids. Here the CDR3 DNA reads TGTGCCAGCAGCCCCTCCGGCCTTAGCTCCTACGAGCAGTACTTC. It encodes CASSPSGLSSYEQYF.

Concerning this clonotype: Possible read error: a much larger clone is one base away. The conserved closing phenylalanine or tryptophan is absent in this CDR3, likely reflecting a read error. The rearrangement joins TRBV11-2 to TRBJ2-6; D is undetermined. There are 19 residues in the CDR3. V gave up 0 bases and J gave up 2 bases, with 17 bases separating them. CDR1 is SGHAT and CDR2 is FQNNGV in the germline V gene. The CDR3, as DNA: TGTGCCAGCAGCTTAGATCGGGTCAGGTCGCCCCCTGGGGCCAACGTCCTGACTTAC. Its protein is CASSLDRVRSPPGANVLTY.

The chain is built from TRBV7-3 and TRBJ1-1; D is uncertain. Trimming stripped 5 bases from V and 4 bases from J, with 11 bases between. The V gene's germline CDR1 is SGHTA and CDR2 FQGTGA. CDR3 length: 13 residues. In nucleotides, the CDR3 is TGTGCCAGCAGCCCACAGTTCGGCACTGAAGCTTTCTTT. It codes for CASSPQFGTEAFF.

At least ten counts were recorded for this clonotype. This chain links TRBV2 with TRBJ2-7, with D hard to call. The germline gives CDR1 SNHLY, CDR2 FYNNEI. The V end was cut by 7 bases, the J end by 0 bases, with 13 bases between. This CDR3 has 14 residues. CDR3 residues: CASTSDLSSYEQYF. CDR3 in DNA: TGTGCCAGCACGTCAGATTTGAGCTCCTACGAGCAGTACTTC.

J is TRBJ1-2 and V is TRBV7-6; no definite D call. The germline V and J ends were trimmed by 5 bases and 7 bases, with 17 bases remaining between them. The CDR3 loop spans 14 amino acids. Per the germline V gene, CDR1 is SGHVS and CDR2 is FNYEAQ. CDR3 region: CASSSPPATTGYTF. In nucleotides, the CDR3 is TGTGCCAGCAGCAGCCCCCCAGCTACGACTGGCTACACCTTC.

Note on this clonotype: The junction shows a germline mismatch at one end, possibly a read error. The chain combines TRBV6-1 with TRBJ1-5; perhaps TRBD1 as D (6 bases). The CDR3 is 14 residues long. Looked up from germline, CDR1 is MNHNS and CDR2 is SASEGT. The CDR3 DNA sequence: TGTGCCAGCAGTGAGGGGGCTAGCAATCAGTCCCAGCATTTT. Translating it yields CASSEGASNQSQHF.

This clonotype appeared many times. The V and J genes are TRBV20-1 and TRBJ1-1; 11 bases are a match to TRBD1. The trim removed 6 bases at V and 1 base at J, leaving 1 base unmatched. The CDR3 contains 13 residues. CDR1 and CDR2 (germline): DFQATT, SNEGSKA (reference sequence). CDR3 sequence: CSADRGRNTEAFF. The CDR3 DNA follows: TGCAGTGCGGACAGGGGGCGGAACACTGAAGCTTTCTTT.

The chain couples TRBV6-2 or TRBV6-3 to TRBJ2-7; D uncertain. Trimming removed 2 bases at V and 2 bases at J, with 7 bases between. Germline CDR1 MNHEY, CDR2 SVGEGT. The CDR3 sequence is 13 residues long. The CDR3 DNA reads TGTGCCAGCAGTTACGGACCGACCTACGAGCAGTACTTC. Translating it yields CASSYGPTYEQYF.

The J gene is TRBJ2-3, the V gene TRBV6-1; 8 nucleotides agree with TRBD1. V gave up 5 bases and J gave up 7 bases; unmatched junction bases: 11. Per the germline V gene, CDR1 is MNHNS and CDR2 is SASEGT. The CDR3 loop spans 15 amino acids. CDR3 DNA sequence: TGTGCCAGCAGTCAGGAAGGACAGGGAGTGTATACGCAGTATTTT. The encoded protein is CASSQEGQGVYTQYF.

This CDR3 reads CASSPGPHTGYGYTF. CDR3 DNA: TGTGCCAGCAGTCCGGGACCCCACACGGGCTATGGCTACACCTTC. The chain links TRBV12-3 or TRBV12-4 to TRBJ1-2, with D perhaps matching TRBD1 (5 bases). Deletions cut 5 bases from V and 4 bases from J, with 17 bases between. CDR3 size: 15 residues.

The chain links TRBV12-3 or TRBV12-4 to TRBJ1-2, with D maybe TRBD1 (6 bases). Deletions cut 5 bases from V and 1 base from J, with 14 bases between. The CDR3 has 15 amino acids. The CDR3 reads CASSPRTAYNYGYTF. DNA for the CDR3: TGTGCCAGCAGTCCCCGGACAGCCTATAACTATGGCTACACCTTC.

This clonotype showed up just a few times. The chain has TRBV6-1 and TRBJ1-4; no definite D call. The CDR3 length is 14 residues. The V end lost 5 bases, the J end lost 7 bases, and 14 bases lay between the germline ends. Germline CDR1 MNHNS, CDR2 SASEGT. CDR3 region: CASSPLSAIEKLFF. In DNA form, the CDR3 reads TGTGCCAGCAGTCCCCTATCGGCAATTGAAAAACTGTTTTTT.